The rows below give T cell receptor beta chains drawn from one sample of a study of Ad26.COV2.S vaccination and SARS-CoV-2 variants. Libraries were prepared by immunoSEQ multiplex PCR; TCRdb keeps only in-frame clonotypes and omits some of them. The table lists hundreds of thousands of clones, roughly 89% of them singletons, with approximately 2.5% in the top ten. The input for sequencing was peripheral blood, taken in a trial of Ad26.COV2.S vaccine versus placebo. Receptor source: a person between 18 and 60 years old who received the Ad26.COV2.S COVID-19 vaccine or a placebo. CDR3s leave out the opening cysteine and the closing phenylalanine or tryptophan.

TRBV7-9 | 15 | ASSPLRFPAGNNEQF
TRBV5-5 | 14 | ASSLDSTFGGETQY
TRBV4-2 | 13 | ASSKSGVGNQPQH
TRBV11-2 | 10 | ASSGGVAEAF
TRBV4-1 | 12 | ASRAMGRNTEAF
TRBV18 | 13 | ASSLPTGRDTEAF
TRBV9 | 17 | ASSVANGTGARVANVLT
TRBV12-3/TRBV12-4 | 11 | ASIRGGAETQY
TRBV18 | 12 | ASSPSTGYYEQY
TRBV9 | 15 | ASSPGGGPGYGETQY
TRBV28 | 16 | ASRLHAPGQIVNSPLH
TRBV5-6 | 12 | ASSLGTGIQPQH
TRBV5-1 | 13 | ASSPGGGVNTEAF
TRBV9 | 12 | ASSSYSTKETQY
TRBV7-6 | 10 | ASSLPYNEQF
TRBV19 | 9 | ASRGSREQF
TRBV5-4 | 12 | ASTTWQGDYEQY
TRBV9 | 16 | ASSSSGVIFSGANVLT
TRBV4-3 | 15 | ASSQEGVGLAQETQY
TRBV2 | 11 | ASSGGQANEQF
TRBV5-5 | 12 | ASSTRTLYNEQF
TRBV2 | 11 | ASRVEGATEAF
TRBV5-1 | 14 | ASSLGPTGGAETQY
TRBV9 | 15 | ASSVGVRKSYNSPLH
TRBV7-2 | 13 | ASSLRVTDIVEAF
TRBV2 | 13 | ASMGTSVSYNEQF
TRBV28 | 10 | ASSLGHQPQH
TRBV6-1 | 13 | ASSEDSSGANVLT
TRBV7-2 | 12 | ASSLAGVVNIQY
TRBV7-9 | 9 | ASSRQEGYT
TRBV7-9 | 11 | ASSPPRPNVLT
TRBV24-1 | 13 | ATSDRERMQETQY
TRBV27 | 12 | ASSYAGGRNEQF
TRBV6-5 | 10 | ASSLGAPRLF
TRBV29-1 | 10 | SVDSSTTTQY
TRBV28 | 11 | ASRPGPSEPQH
TRBV19 | 14 | ASRWGGGPMNTEAF
TRBV4-3 | 12 | ASSQALNGYGYT
TRBV19 | 13 | ASSILVKGHNEQF
TRBV7-9 | 14 | ASRPGRVLPNYGYT
TRBV19 | 12 | ATATVSASQPQH
TRBV10-3 | 15 | AISVTGGALIGTEAF